The rows below give T cell receptor beta chains drawn from one sample of a study of blood T cell repertoires in COVID-19. The data were produced by immunoSEQ multiplex PCR, yet TCRdb's version contains in-frame clones alone and is incomplete. The sample consists of 290,000 or so clones, about 82% of them appearing once. Sequencing was done on a sample of peripheral blood. The origin of the receptors is a man aged 45-65 years with active or convalescent COVID-19. The CDR3 runs from the conserved cysteine through the conserved F or W. D genes are given only for firm matches. For some rows the clone size is stated as once, few or many, or as a class when expanded; others skip it.

cdr3_nt: TGTGCCAGCAGCGTCCCCGGGACAGGGGATCGAAACACCATATATTTT; cdr3_aa: CASSVPGTGDRNTIYF; clone_size: few; j_call: TRBJ1-3; d_call: TRBD1; v_call: TRBV7-2
cdr3_nt: TGTGCCTGGTCCCCGGGAGCGAACACCGGGGAGCTGTTTTTT; cdr3_aa: CAWSPGANTGELFF; clone_size: -; j_call: TRBJ2-2; d_call: -; v_call: TRBV30
cdr3_nt: TGTGCCAGCAGTCTAAGCCGAAACACTGAAGCTTTCTTT; cdr3_aa: CASSLSRNTEAFF; clone_size: few; j_call: TRBJ1-1; d_call: -; v_call: TRBV27
cdr3_nt: TGTGCCAGCAGCTTATCTCTAACGAACACCGGGGAGCTGTTTTTT; cdr3_aa: CASSLSLTNTGELFF; clone_size: -; j_call: TRBJ2-2; d_call: -; v_call: TRBV7-3
cdr3_nt: TGTGCCTGGAGCGCCCCTTCTAGCGGGGACCCATACGAGCAGTACTTC; cdr3_aa: CAWSAPSSGDPYEQYF; clone_size: -; j_call: TRBJ2-7; d_call: TRBD2; v_call: TRBV30
cdr3_nt: TGCAGCGTTGTATCCCACGGGGGAACCTACGAGCAGTACTTC; cdr3_aa: CSVVSHGGTYEQYF; clone_size: -; j_call: TRBJ2-7; d_call: -; v_call: TRBV29-1
cdr3_nt: TGTGCCAGCAGCGGGGGGACTAGCGGGAGTTATAATGAGCAGTTCTTC; cdr3_aa: CASSGGTSGSYNEQFF; clone_size: once; j_call: TRBJ2-1; d_call: TRBD2; v_call: TRBV5-4
cdr3_nt: TGTGCCAGCAGGGCTGACAGACATAGCAATCAGCCCCAGCATTTT; cdr3_aa: CASRADRHSNQPQHF; clone_size: many; j_call: TRBJ1-5; d_call: -; v_call: TRBV6-5
cdr3_nt: TGTGCCAGCAGCTTGGCCTCGACAGGGGCGTTAACCGGGGAGCTGTTTTTT; cdr3_aa: CASSLASTGALTGELFF; clone_size: once; j_call: TRBJ2-2; d_call: TRBD1; v_call: TRBV5-4
cdr3_nt: TGTGCCTGGGATGCGGGACAGTCCTACACTGAAGCTTTCTTT; cdr3_aa: CAWDAGQSYTEAFF; clone_size: -; j_call: TRBJ1-1; d_call: TRBD1; v_call: TRBV30
cdr3_nt: TGTGCCAGCAGCATTCCGGGACAGGCAAATCAGCCCCAGCATTTT; cdr3_aa: CASSIPGQANQPQHF; clone_size: -; j_call: TRBJ1-5; d_call: TRBD1; v_call: TRBV2
cdr3_nt: TGCGCCAGCAGTCAATGGGCAGGGATTTACGAGCAGTACTTC; cdr3_aa: CASSQWAGIYEQYF; clone_size: -; j_call: TRBJ2-7; d_call: -; v_call: TRBV23-1
cdr3_nt: TGTGCCAGCAGCCAAGAGCGGGCAAGGACAGATACGCAGTATTTT; cdr3_aa: CASSQERARTDTQYF; clone_size: -; j_call: TRBJ2-3; d_call: -; v_call: TRBV3-1/TRBV3-2
cdr3_nt: TGTGCCAGCAGCCAAGAAGCGGGTCCCTCTGGGGCCAACGTCCTGACTTTC; cdr3_aa: CASSQEAGPSGANVLTF; clone_size: -; j_call: TRBJ2-6; d_call: -; v_call: TRBV4-2
cdr3_nt: TGCGCCAGCAGCTTGGGGCTAGACTATGGCTACACCTTC; cdr3_aa: CASSLGLDYGYTF; clone_size: -; j_call: TRBJ1-2; d_call: -; v_call: TRBV5-1
cdr3_nt: TGTGCCAGCAGCCAAGATACGCGACTTAGGAACACTGAAGCTTTCTTT; cdr3_aa: CASSQDTRLRNTEAFF; clone_size: -; j_call: TRBJ1-1; d_call: -; v_call: TRBV3-1/TRBV3-2
cdr3_nt: TGCGCCAGCAGCTTTAAGGGGCCAGGGGGGACTGAAGCTTTCTTT; cdr3_aa: CASSFKGPGGTEAFF; clone_size: -; j_call: TRBJ1-1; d_call: TRBD1; v_call: TRBV5-1
cdr3_nt: TGCAGTGCTAGAAACGGCTATGGCTACACCTTC; cdr3_aa: CSARNGYGYTF; clone_size: few; j_call: TRBJ1-2; d_call: -; v_call: TRBV20-1
cdr3_nt: TGTGCCAGCAGTATCCGCGGGACAGCCGTTCGTTTT; cdr3_aa: CASSIRGTAVRF; clone_size: -; j_call: TRBJ1-3; d_call: TRBD1; v_call: TRBV12-3/TRBV12-4
cdr3_nt: TGCAGTGCTAGTCTCAGCGACTATGGCTACACCTTC; cdr3_aa: CSASLSDYGYTF; clone_size: few; j_call: TRBJ1-2; d_call: -; v_call: TRBV20-1
cdr3_nt: TGTGCCAGCTCACCACTCGCGGGTGGCGAGCAGTACTTC; cdr3_aa: CASSPLAGGEQYF; clone_size: -; j_call: TRBJ2-7; d_call: -; v_call: TRBV18
cdr3_nt: TGTGCCAGCAGCTCATCAGAGGGAGAGCGGCCCGGGGAGCTGTTTTTT; cdr3_aa: CASSSSEGERPGELFF; clone_size: -; j_call: TRBJ2-2; d_call: -; v_call: TRBV7-8
cdr3_nt: TGTGCTAGGGGTCGAAACTCTGGAAACACCATATATTTT; cdr3_aa: CARGRNSGNTIYF; clone_size: -; j_call: TRBJ1-3; d_call: -; v_call: TRBV30
cdr3_nt: TGTGCCAGCAGCCAAAGGACAGGGGGACATCAGGGCTACACCTTC; cdr3_aa: CASSQRTGGHQGYTF; clone_size: -; j_call: TRBJ1-2; d_call: TRBD1; v_call: TRBV3-1/TRBV3-2
cdr3_nt: TGTGCCAGCAGTGAATTATGGACAGGGGGCCCAAGCTCCTACAATGAGCAGTTCTTC; cdr3_aa: CASSELWTGGPSSYNEQFF; clone_size: -; j_call: TRBJ2-1; d_call: TRBD1; v_call: TRBV6-1
cdr3_nt: TGTGCCAGCAGCAAGGGGTCCGGAATCTTCTACGAGCAGTACTTC; cdr3_aa: CASSKGSGIFYEQYF; clone_size: -; j_call: TRBJ2-7; d_call: -; v_call: TRBV9
cdr3_nt: TGTGCCAGCAGCTTAGTTTCCGGGACAGGGCCTTCCGCCCAGCATTTT; cdr3_aa: CASSLVSGTGPSAQHF; clone_size: few; j_call: TRBJ1-5; d_call: TRBD1; v_call: TRBV7-6
cdr3_nt: TGTGCCAGTAGTACGACCGGGACAGGCTCCTACGAGCAGTACTTC; cdr3_aa: CASSTTGTGSYEQYF; clone_size: -; j_call: TRBJ2-7; d_call: TRBD1; v_call: TRBV19
cdr3_nt: TGCGCCAGCAGCTTGGGCGGCGGGGAGCTGTTTTTT; cdr3_aa: CASSLGGGELFF; clone_size: -; j_call: TRBJ2-2; d_call: -; v_call: TRBV5-1
cdr3_nt: TGCGCCAGCAGCGCCGTGGCGGGAGCAATGAATGAGCAGTTCTTC; cdr3_aa: CASSAVAGAMNEQFF; clone_size: -; j_call: TRBJ2-1; d_call: TRBD2; v_call: TRBV5-1
cdr3_nt: TGTGCCAGCAGCAAGGCGAGTACAGCGGGAGTTCCACCCTACGAGCAGTACTTC; cdr3_aa: CASSKASTAGVPPYEQYF; clone_size: once; j_call: TRBJ2-7; d_call: -; v_call: TRBV21-1
cdr3_nt: TGCGCCAGCAGCCAAATCTCAGGGCCCGGGGAGCTGTTTTTT; cdr3_aa: CASSQISGPGELFF; clone_size: -; j_call: TRBJ2-2; d_call: -; v_call: TRBV4-1
cdr3_nt: TGCAGTGCCAGTACGGGGAGCCGATACGAGCAGTACTTC; cdr3_aa: CSASTGSRYEQYF; clone_size: once; j_call: TRBJ2-7; d_call: -; v_call: TRBV20-1
cdr3_nt: TGTGCCAGCAGCTTGGAGGGGGATTCGTACACTGAAGCTTTCTTT; cdr3_aa: CASSLEGDSYTEAFF; clone_size: -; j_call: TRBJ1-1; d_call: -; v_call: TRBV5-4
cdr3_nt: TGCGCCAGCAGCTTGGACAGGGAAAATTCACCCCTCCACTTT; cdr3_aa: CASSLDRENSPLHF; clone_size: -; j_call: TRBJ1-6; d_call: -; v_call: TRBV5-1
cdr3_nt: TGTGCCAGCAGCGTAGATGCGCAGCGGGTCACAGATACGCAGTATTTT; cdr3_aa: CASSVDAQRVTDTQYF; clone_size: -; j_call: TRBJ2-3; d_call: -; v_call: TRBV9
cdr3_nt: TGTGCCTGGAGCGGGACTTCATACAATGAGCAGTTCTTC; cdr3_aa: CAWSGTSYNEQFF; clone_size: -; j_call: TRBJ2-1; d_call: -; v_call: TRBV30
cdr3_nt: TGTGCCAGCTCAATTACTAAGAACAACAATGAGCAGTTCTTC; cdr3_aa: CASSITKNNNEQFF; clone_size: -; j_call: TRBJ2-1; d_call: -; v_call: TRBV18
cdr3_nt: TGTGCCAGCAGCGTTAGCGACAATGAGCAGTTCTTC; cdr3_aa: CASSVSDNEQFF; clone_size: -; j_call: TRBJ2-1; d_call: -; v_call: TRBV7-9
cdr3_nt: TGTGCCAGCACCATAGACCAGGGCCGGGCGGAAGCTTTCTTT; cdr3_aa: CASTIDQGRAEAFF; clone_size: -; j_call: TRBJ1-1; d_call: -; v_call: TRBV5-5
cdr3_nt: TGTGCCAGCAGCAAAGTAGACAGGACGAACACCGGGGAGCTGTTTTTT; cdr3_aa: CASSKVDRTNTGELFF; clone_size: -; j_call: TRBJ2-2; d_call: -; v_call: TRBV21-1
cdr3_nt: TGTGCAAGTCGCTCCTTGACAGGGCAAGAGACCCAGTACTTC; cdr3_aa: CASRSLTGQETQYF; clone_size: -; j_call: TRBJ2-5; d_call: -; v_call: TRBV12-2
cdr3_nt: TGCAGCGCCCCTAGGTATCGCAGGGATAGCAATCAGCCCCAGCATTTT; cdr3_aa: CSAPRYRRDSNQPQHF; clone_size: -; j_call: TRBJ1-5; d_call: -; v_call: TRBV29-1
cdr3_nt: TGTGCCTGGAGAAAAACCGGGACCGGGGAGCTGTTTTTT; cdr3_aa: CAWRKTGTGELFF; clone_size: -; j_call: TRBJ2-2; d_call: -; v_call: TRBV30
cdr3_nt: TGCAGTGCCAGTCAGGGGGCGGGGGAGACCCAGTACTTC; cdr3_aa: CSASQGAGETQYF; clone_size: -; j_call: TRBJ2-5; d_call: TRBD1; v_call: TRBV20-1